Sequencing of this T cell receptor (beta chain) was carried out in a study of naive and memory T cell subsets. This clonotype was seen at least ten times. Its antigen is still unknown. Overall study findings and caveats: Naive and memory repertoire findings lacked a ground truth for validation. Expression changes during T cell differentiation may affect RNA-based TCR counts. Gini index rose across naive, CM, EM and EMRA in CD4 and CD8.

Both TRBC1 and TRBC2 were covered by a beta constant-region primer of two equimolar oligonucleotides. Four rounds of PCR amplified the ligated cDNA using nested alpha and beta constant-region primers plus SP2. Using its own MiXCR run on the UMI-ligation and nested PCR reads, TCRdb lists one record per CDR3 protein. The sample holds 130,000 or so distinct CDR3 sequences; roughly 32% are singletons and the top ten take about 1%. Four subsets defined by CD45RA and CD27 were sorted after CD3, CD4, CD8 and live/dead staining. Germline V lookup: CDR1 MNHNS, CDR2 SASEGT. The CDR3 spans 14 residues. The V end was cut by 2 bases, the J end by 3 bases, with 9 bases between.

Sequencing was performed on central memory CD4+ T cells from blood. The chain employs TRBV6-1 and TRBJ2-3; no clear D gene. This receptor was taken from a human donor in good health. The CDR3 nucleotides read TGTGCCAGCAGTGAACCTTTCAGGACAGATACGCAGTATTTT. As protein: CASSEPFRTDTQYF.